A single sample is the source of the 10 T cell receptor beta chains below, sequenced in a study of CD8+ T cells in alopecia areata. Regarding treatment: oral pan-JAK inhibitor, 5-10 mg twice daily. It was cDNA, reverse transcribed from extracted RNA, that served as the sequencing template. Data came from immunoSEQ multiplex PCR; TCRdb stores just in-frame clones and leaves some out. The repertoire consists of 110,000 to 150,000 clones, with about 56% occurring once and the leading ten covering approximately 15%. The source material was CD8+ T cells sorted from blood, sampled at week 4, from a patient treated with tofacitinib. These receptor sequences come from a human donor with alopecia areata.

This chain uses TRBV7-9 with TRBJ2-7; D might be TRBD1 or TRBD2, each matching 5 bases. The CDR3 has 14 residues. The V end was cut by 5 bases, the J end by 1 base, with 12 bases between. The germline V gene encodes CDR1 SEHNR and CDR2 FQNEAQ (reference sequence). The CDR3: CASSVPGASYEQYF. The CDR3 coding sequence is TGTGCCAGCAGCGTTCCCGGGGCTTCCTACGAGCAGTACTTC.

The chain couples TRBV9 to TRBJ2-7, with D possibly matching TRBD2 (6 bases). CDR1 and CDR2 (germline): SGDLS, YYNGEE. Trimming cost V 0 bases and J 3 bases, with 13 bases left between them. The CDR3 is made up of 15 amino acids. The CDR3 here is CASSVGDSGDYEQYF. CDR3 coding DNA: TGTGCCAGCAGCGTAGGTGATAGCGGAGACTACGAGCAGTACTTC.

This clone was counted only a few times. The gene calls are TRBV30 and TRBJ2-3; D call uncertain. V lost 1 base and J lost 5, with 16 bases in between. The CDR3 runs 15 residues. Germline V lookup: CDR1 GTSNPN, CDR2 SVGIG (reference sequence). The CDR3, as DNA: TGTGCCTGGAGTGAAGGTGTGGGGTTGGGAGATACGCAGTATTTT. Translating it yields CAWSEGVGLGDTQYF.

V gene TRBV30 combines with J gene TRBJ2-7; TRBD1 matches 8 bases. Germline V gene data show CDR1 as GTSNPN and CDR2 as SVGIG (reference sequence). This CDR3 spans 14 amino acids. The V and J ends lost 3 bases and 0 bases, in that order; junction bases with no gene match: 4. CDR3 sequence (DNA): TGTGCCTGGAGAAGGACAGGGAGCTCCTACGAGCAGTACTTC. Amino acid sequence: CAWRRTGSSYEQYF.

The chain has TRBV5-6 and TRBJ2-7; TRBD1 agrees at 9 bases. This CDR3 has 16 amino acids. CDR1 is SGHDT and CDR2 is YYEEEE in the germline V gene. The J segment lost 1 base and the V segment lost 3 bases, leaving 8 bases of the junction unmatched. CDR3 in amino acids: CASSSTGTGISYEQYF. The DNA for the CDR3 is TGTGCCAGCAGCTCAACCGGGACAGGGATTTCCTACGAGCAGTACTTC. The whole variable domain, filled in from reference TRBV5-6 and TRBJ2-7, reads DAGVTQSPTHLIKTRGQQVTLRCSPKSGHDTVSWYQQALGQGPQFIFQYYEEEERQRGNFPDRFSGHQFPNYSSELNVNALLLGDSALYLCASSSTGTGISYEQYFGPGTRLTVT.

CDR3 in amino acids: CASLGGALETQYF. CDR3 coding DNA: TGTGCCAGCCTGGGAGGGGCGTTAGAGACCCAGTACTTC. The chain couples TRBV25-1 to TRBJ2-5, with 7 bases that match TRBD2. Germline assignment: CDR1 MGHDK and CDR2 SYGVNS. Trimming removed 8 bases from V and 4 bases from J; junction bases left unmatched: 7. CDR3 size: 13 residues. Looking up the rest from reference TRBV25-1 and TRBJ2-5 gives the full variable domain: EADIYQTPRYLVIGTGKKITLECSQTMGHDKMYWYQQDPGMELHLIHYSYGVNSTEKGDLSSESTVSRIRTEHFPLTLESARPSHTSQYLCASLGGALETQYFGPGTRLLVL.

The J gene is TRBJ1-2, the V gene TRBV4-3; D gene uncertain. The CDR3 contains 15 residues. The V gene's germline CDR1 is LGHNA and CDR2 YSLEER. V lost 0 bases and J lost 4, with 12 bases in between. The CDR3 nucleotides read TGCGCCAGCAGCCAAGATCCTCGAACAGCCTATGGCTACACCTTC. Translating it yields CASSQDPRTAYGYTF.

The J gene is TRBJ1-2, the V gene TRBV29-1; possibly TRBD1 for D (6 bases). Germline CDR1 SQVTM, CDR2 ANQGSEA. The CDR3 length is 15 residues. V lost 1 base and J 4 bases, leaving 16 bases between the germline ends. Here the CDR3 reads CSVEALLGQFYGYTF. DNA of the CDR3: TGCAGCGTTGAAGCTCTTCTGGGACAATTCTATGGCTACACCTTC.

CDR3 amino acids: CASSLGSGDEQYF. The CDR3 coding sequence is TGTGCCAGCAGCCTAGGGTCGGGGGACGAGCAGTACTTC. The rearrangement joins TRBV7-9 to TRBJ2-7; possible D gene TRBD2, 6 bases. Germline V gives CDR1 SEHNR, CDR2 FQNEAQ (reference sequence). Deletions cut 5 bases from V and 5 bases from J, with 13 bases between. There are 13 residues in the CDR3.

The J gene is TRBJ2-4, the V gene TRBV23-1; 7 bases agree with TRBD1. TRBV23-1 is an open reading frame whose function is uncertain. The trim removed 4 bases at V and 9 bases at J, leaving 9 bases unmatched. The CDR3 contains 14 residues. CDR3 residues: CASSRPGQMGIQYF. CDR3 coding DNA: TGCGCCAGCAGTCGTCCGGGACAGATGGGCATTCAGTACTTC.